Below are 8 T cell receptor beta chains sequenced from a single sample in a study of metastatic and nonmetastatic thyroid tumors. TCRdb redid the clone calls on the PCR reads using MiXCR. The sample consists of over 25,000 clones, roughly 17% of them appearing once. All patients were untreated before thyroid surgery. Sequenced material: blood. Receptor source: a male donor with papillary thyroid cancer or a benign thyroid nodule (not recorded which). Some clones in this sample may be carry-over from other donors' samples.

This clone came up many times. Other nucleotide sequences from this sample produce the same CDR3. This sequence joins TRBV28 and TRBJ2-5; TRBD2 agrees at 8 bases. The V gene's germline CDR1 is MDHEN and CDR2 SYDVKM. V lost 3 bases, J lost 5 bases, and 2 bases stayed unmatched. The CDR3 covers 13 residues. The CDR3 spells CASSFTGGETQYF. CDR3 DNA: TGTGCCAGCAGTTTTACGGGGGGGGAGACCCAGTACTTC.

This clone was seen many times. The rearrangement joins TRBV28 to TRBJ2-1; 10 positions match TRBD1. The CDR3 spans 15 residues. Germline V CDR1 and CDR2: MDHEN, SYDVKM. J lost 6 bases, V lost 5 bases, and 7 bases had no gene match. The CDR3 region has the DNA TGTGCCAGCAGTGAAGGGACAGGGGTGGGCAATGAGCAGTTCTTC. Translation gives CASSEGTGVGNEQFF.

This clone was detected ten times or more. V usage is TRBV11-2 and J usage is TRBJ2-1; 7 nucleotides agree with TRBD1. V gave up 3 bases and J gave up 4 bases; unmatched junction bases: 6. The CDR3 totals 15 residues. Germline V lookup: CDR1 SGHAT, CDR2 FQNNGV. The CDR3 protein is CASSFGTDTYNEQFF. Here the CDR3 DNA reads TGTGCCAGCAGCTTTGGGACAGATACTTACAATGAGCAGTTCTTC.

This sequence joins TRBV6-1 and TRBJ1-1; no firm D call. Trimming removed 8 bases from V and 1 base from J, with 11 bases in between. CDR1 MNHNS and CDR2 SASEGT come from the germline V gene. The CDR3 loop spans 13 amino acids. As DNA, the CDR3 is TGTGCCAGCGTATGGGCGACGAACACTGAAGCTTTCTTT. Its translation: CASVWATNTEAFF.

CDR3 region: CASSLYSGQTYEQYF. The CDR3 nucleotides are TGTGCCAGCAGCTTGTATTCCGGACAGACCTACGAGCAGTACTTC. This chain connects TRBV5-5 to TRBJ2-7; D is possibly TRBD1 (6 bases). The CDR3 totals 15 residues. V lost 1 base and J lost 2, with 13 bases in between. CDR1 is SGHKS, CDR2 YYEKEE, per germline (reference sequence).

This clone was counted many times. The CDR3, as DNA: TGCAGTGCTAGAGATAGGGGAGAAGGGGACACCATATATTTT. This codes for CSARDRGEGDTIYF. This sequence joins TRBV20-1 and TRBJ1-3; weak D call: TRBD1 (5 bases). CDR3 length: 14 amino acids. Per germline, CDR1 DFQATT and CDR2 SNEGSKA (reference sequence). V lost 0 bases, J lost 8 bases, and 14 bases lay in between.

Ten or more counts support this clone. V is TRBV14 and J is TRBJ2-5, with unresolved D. The CDR3 loop spans 12 amino acids. Germline loops: CDR1 SGHDN, CDR2 FVKESK. Trimming took 1 base from V and 6 from J, leaving 6 bases between them. The CDR3, as DNA: TGTGCCAGCAGCCAAGTAGGGCAGACCCAGTACTTC. Translated, it gives CASSQVGQTQYF.

The chain has TRBV30 and TRBJ2-6, with a weak D call TRBD2 (5 bases). The CDR3 loop spans 14 amino acids. Germline-derived CDR1 and CDR2 are GTSNPN and SVGIG (reference sequence). The V gene lost 5 bases and the J gene lost 1 base, with 9 bases spanning the gap. The CDR3 DNA is TGTGCCTGGGGGAGAGGGTCTGGGGCCAACGTCCTGACTTTC. The encoded protein is CAWGRGSGANVLTF.